The rows below give T cell receptor beta chains drawn from one sample of a study of T-cell reconstitution after alpha-beta-depleted transplantation in children. TCRdb used MiXCR to reprocess the PCR reads, holding one entry per CDR3 protein. The sample consists of 700,000 or so distinct CDR3 sequences, around 13% of them appearing once. This specimen was PBMCs, taken before TCRalphabeta/CD19-depleted stem cell transplant. These TCRs come from a girl aged 2-10 years with congenital amegakaryocytic thrombocytopenia, due to receive a stem cell transplant. The CDR3 runs from the conserved cysteine through the conserved F or W. A D gene is named only where the DNA matches it firmly. Expanded clones get a size class; other rows say once, few or many, or leave the size out.

j_call d_call clone_size cdr3_length v_call cdr3_nt cdr3_aa
TRBJ2-1 . many 15 TRBV5-1 TGCGCCAGCAGCCCTAGCCTAGATTCCTACAATGAGCAGTTCTTC CASSPSLDSYNEQFF
TRBJ2-1 . many 11 TRBV29-1 TGCAGCGTTTACCCAACCAATGAGCAGTTCTTC CSVYPTNEQFF
TRBJ2-3 TRBD2 . 15 TRBV12-3/TRBV12-4 TGTGCCAGCTTTTCCGGCGGGAGCGGGGGAGATACGCAGTATTTT CASFSGGSGGDTQYF
TRBJ2-1 TRBD2 . 15 TRBV3-1 TGTGCCAGCAGCCCCCTTATAGCGGGAGTCAATGAGCAGTTCTTC CASSPLIAGVNEQFF
TRBJ2-7 TRBD1 . 14 TRBV27 TGTGCCAGCAGTCAACAGGGGATTGGAGGCGAGCAGTACTTC CASSQQGIGGEQYF
TRBJ2-7 . few 15 TRBV7-6 TGTGCCAGCAGCCCAAAACAGGGCCCGACCTACGAGCAGTACTTC CASSPKQGPTYEQYF
TRBJ2-5 . . 15 TRBV5-1 TGCGCCAGCAGCTTGATTTTGGGACTCCAAGAGACCCAGTACTTC CASSLILGLQETQYF
TRBJ2-5 TRBD2 many 15 TRBV20-1 TGCAGTGCTAGTGGCGGGAGGTTGACGGAAGAGACCCAGTACTTC CSASGGRLTEETQYF
TRBJ1-4 . . 13 TRBV20-1 TGCAGTGCTCCCCCTTCCGGGAATGAAAAACTGTTTTTT CSAPPSGNEKLFF
TRBJ2-1 . few 16 TRBV11-2 TGTGCCAGCAGCTTTACCGGAGGGGGACCCTACAATGAGCAGTTCTTC CASSFTGGGPYNEQFF
TRBJ2-1 . many 13 TRBV10-3 TGTGCCATCAGTGGGGGGCATTCCAATGAGCAGTTCTTC CAISGGHSNEQFF
TRBJ2-7 . . 14 TRBV5-1 TGCGCCAGCAGCTTGGAGTCCGGACCCTACGAGCAGTACTTC CASSLESGPYEQYF
TRBJ1-2 TRBD1 . 14 TRBV20-1 TGCAGTGCAACACCGGGACAGCAAAACTATGGCTACACCTTC CSATPGQQNYGYTF
TRBJ2-3 TRBD2 many 15 TRBV20-1 TGCAGTCCCTCATTGGGGACTAGCGGCACAGATACGCAGTATTTT CSPSLGTSGTDTQYF
TRBJ2-3 TRBD2 few 15 TRBV5-1 TGCGCCAGCAGCTTCCCTAGCGGGGTGGGAGATACGCAGTATTTT CASSFPSGVGDTQYF
TRBJ2-3 . many 13 TRBV29-1 TGCAGCGTTGAAACAACAGGGACAGATACGCAGTATTTT CSVETTGTDTQYF
TRBJ1-4 . many 14 TRBV6-1 TGTGCCAGCAGTGAGTATGGCAGCCTGGAAAAACTGTTTTTT CASSEYGSLEKLFF
TRBJ2-5 TRBD1 . 17 TRBV6-1 TGTGCCAGCAGTGAAGTCCCGGGTACAGGGGGCGTAGAGACCCAGTACTTC CASSEVPGTGGVETQYF
TRBJ1-2 . . 12 TRBV20-1 TGCAGTGCCCGAATCGGGGGGTATGGCTACACCTTC CSARIGGYGYTF
TRBJ2-3 TRBD1 many 16 TRBV20-1 TGCAGTGCTAGAGTAGGGACAGCCCAAGGCACAGATACGCAGTATTTT CSARVGTAQGTDTQYF
TRBJ2-7 TRBD1 . 14 TRBV12-3/TRBV12-4 TGTGCCAGCAACAGGGGTTTTTCGTCTTACGAGCAGCACTTC CASNRGFSSYEQHF
TRBJ2-2 . . 12 TRBV20-1 TGCAGTGCGGGGAGGCCCGCCGGGGAGCTGTTTTTT CSAGRPAGELFF
TRBJ2-5 TRBD2 many 19 TRBV6-4 TGTGCCACCTCACAATTGGTCGGACTAGCGGGCGTCCTCCAAGAGACCCAGTACTTC CATSQLVGLAGVLQETQYF
TRBJ2-7 TRBD2 . 14 TRBV18 TGTGCCAGCTCGGCTCTAGCGGGAGTAAACGAGAAGTACTTC CASSALAGVNEKYF
TRBJ1-5 . many 14 TRBV6-5 TGTGCCAGCGGGTACAGGGATAGCAATCAGCCCCAGCATTTT CASGYRDSNQPQHF
TRBJ1-5 . . 16 TRBV5-6 TGTGCCAGCAGCGATATGAGGGGGGCCCCGGATCAGCCCCAGCATTTT CASSDMRGAPDQPQHF
TRBJ2-1 TRBD2 many 14 TRBV5-1 TGTGCCAGCAGTCCGGGACTAGCGGGAGTGGAGCAGTTCTTC CASSPGLAGVEQFF
TRBJ2-1 TRBD2 . 16 TRBV18 TGTGCCAGCACATACATTTGGACTAGCGGATACAATGAGCAGTTCTTC CASTYIWTSGYNEQFF
TRBJ2-7 . few 16 TRBV7-2 TGTGCCAGCAGCTTAGGCCCGGAGAGAGGGATACACGAGCAGTACTTC CASSLGPERGIHEQYF
TRBJ2-1 . many 13 TRBV20-1 TGCAGTGCTAAGGGGACTGCCTACAATGAGCAGTTCTTC CSAKGTAYNEQFF
TRBJ2-2 TRBD1 . 15 TRBV20-1 TGCAGTGCTAGAGATCTGGCAGGGGGCGGCGGGGAGCTGTTTTTT CSARDLAGGGGELFF
TRBJ2-2 . many 14 TRBV20-1 TGCAGTGCTAGACCCGGGACAAAGACCGGGGAGCTGTTTTTT CSARPGTKTGELFF
TRBJ2-3 TRBD2 few 17 TRBV6-7 TGTGCCAGCAGTTACTCGAGACTAGCGGGAGGAGGAGATACGCAGTATTTT CASSYSRLAGGGDTQYF
TRBJ2-7 TRBD2 many 14 TRBV20-1 TGCAGTGCCCTGACTAGCGGGGCCTACTACGAGCAGTACTTC CSALTSGAYYEQYF
TRBJ2-2 . many 12 TRBV12-3/TRBV12-4 TGTGCCAGCAGTACCGGTCTGGTGGAGCTGTTTTTT CASSTGLVELFF
TRBJ1-1 . few 16 TRBV7-6 TGTGCCAGCAGCTTAGCGCTGGGGGGGCTGAACACTGAAGCTTTCTTT CASSLALGGLNTEAFF
TRBJ2-3 TRBD2 many 16 TRBV5-1 TGCGCCAGCAGCTCCCAACGGGGGGAGATGGCAGATACGCAGTATTTT CASSSQRGEMADTQYF
TRBJ2-3 . many 15 TRBV27 TGTGCCAGCAGTTCCTGGGACTCTACCACAGATACGCAGTATTTT CASSSWDSTTDTQYF
TRBJ2-5 . . 12 TRBV6-1 TGTGCCAGCAGTCCTCACCAAGAGACCCAGTACTTC CASSPHQETQYF
TRBJ2-3 . few 15 TRBV6-5 TGTGCCAGCAGTTACTCGGGAGGCGTCGCGGATACGCAGTATTTT CASSYSGGVADTQYF
TRBJ1-5 . . 12 TRBV20-1 TGCAGTGCTAAGGACAACAATCAGCCCCAGCATTTT CSAKDNNQPQHF
TRBJ2-5 . few 10 TRBV6-2/TRBV6-3 TGTGCCAGCAGGGCCACGACCCAGTACTTC CASRATTQYF